Sequencing of this TCR beta chain was carried out in a study of blood T cells in healthy people across ages. Study context: Per two T cells, template switching captured roughly one barcoded beta molecule.

Primers used in a second PCR of about 7 to 12 cycles were a sample-barcoded 5' primer and a J-beta primer mix. A template-switch adaptor that had 12 random nucleotides put a tag on each cDNA molecule. TCRdb ran MiXCR on the 5' RACE reads and lists one entry per CDR3 protein. In the table there are 450,000 to 700,000 distinct CDR3 sequences, about 26% of which are singletons. Losses at the gene ends were 3 bases for V and 5 bases for J; bases not matched to a gene: 6. This CDR3 is 15 amino acids long. The germline V gene has CDR1 LGHNA and CDR2 YSLEER. The chain couples TRBV4-3 to TRBJ2-1; 8 positions agree with TRBD2. This TCR derives from a woman in her 70s in good health. The sequenced sample was blood. DNA of the CDR3: TGCGCCAGCAGCCAGGGACTAGTCGGAGACAATGAGCAGTTCTTC. It is translated as CASSQGLVGDNEQFF.